These 29 T cell receptor beta chains share one sample of origin, sequenced in a study of glioma-infiltrating T cells after dendritic cell vaccination (dated by TCRdb to between 2015 and 2016). Library preparation employed the immunoSEQ multiplex PCR assay. The clones in this table, taken by TCRdb from immuneACCESS, are in-frame only. Not every clone is retained; where verified, under half of the shortfall comes from an unresolved V gene, and the cause of the rest is unknown. This sample is represented by 100,000 or so clones; around 80% of them were singletons. Approximately 5.5% of the sample comes from the top ten. Per the publication, the time point label means: after dendritic cell vaccination, including at tumor progression/relapse. Sequenced material: blood, taken after dendritic cell vaccination. The receptors here all came from a human donor with glioblastoma.

The chain couples TRBV30 to TRBJ2-5; 9 bases line up with TRBD2. Unmatched junction bases numbered 3, after V lost 2 bases and J lost 2 bases. The CDR3 is 14 amino acids. The germline CDR1 and CDR2 sequences are GTSNPN and SVGIG (reference sequence). In nucleotides, the CDR3 is TGTGCCTGGAGTCTAGCGGGATCTCAAGAGACCCAGTACTTC. Translating gives CAWSLAGSQETQYF.

The chain recombines TRBV30 with TRBJ2-7; 7 bases line up with TRBD2. Germline values: CDR1 GTSNPN, CDR2 SVGIG (reference sequence). V lost 4 bases, J lost 0 bases, and 6 bases stayed unmatched. The CDR3 totals 14 residues. The CDR3 here is CAWTGRTSSYEQYF. For the CDR3, the DNA is TGTGCCTGGACCGGGAGGACCAGCTCCTACGAGCAGTACTTC. The entire variable domain, with the rest obtained from reference TRBV30 and TRBJ2-7, is as follows: SQTIHQWPATLVQPVGSPLSLECTVEGTSNPNLYWYRQAAGRGLQLLFYSVGIGQISSEVPQNLSASRPQDRQFILSSKKLLLSDSGFYLCAWTGRTSSYEQYFGPGTRLTVT.

The chain links TRBV19 to TRBJ2-5; no clear D gene. The length of the CDR3 is 12 residues. The V gene's germline CDR1 is LNHDA and CDR2 SQIVND (reference sequence). The ends were cut back, 6 bases at V and 3 bases at J, with 8 bases in the middle. CDR3 bases: TGTGCCAGTAGAGATTACAAAGAGACCCAGTACTTC. The encoded protein is CASRDYKETQYF.

This chain links TRBV7-8 with TRBJ2-3; D remains ambiguous. Trimming cost V 2 bases and J 3 bases, with 15 bases left between them. CDR1 is SGHVS and CDR2 is FQNEAQ in the germline V gene. The CDR3 is 16 amino acids. The CDR3 spells CASSLFLVLETDTQYF. The CDR3, as DNA: TGTGCCAGCAGCTTATTTTTAGTCCTAGAGACAGATACGCAGTATTTT.

The rearrangement links TRBV29-1 to TRBJ2-6; D gene uncertain. The CDR3 covers 12 residues. The germline V gene encodes CDR1 SQVTM and CDR2 ANQGSEA. DNA of the CDR3: TGCAGTGCTTACGAGGGGGCCAACGTCCTGACTTTC. Protein sequence: CSAYEGANVLTF.

The rearrangement uses TRBV5-1 and TRBJ2-5, with 8 bases aligning to TRBD2. From germline, CDR1 is SGHRS and CDR2 YFSETQ. Trimming took 0 bases from V and 5 from J; bases not matched to a gene: 6. The CDR3 is 15 residues long. The CDR3 region has the DNA TGCGCCAGCAGCTTGGCTCGGGGGGGCGGTGAGACCCAGTACTTC. Protein product: CASSLARGGGETQYF.

The chain uses TRBV4-2 and TRBJ2-7; D is possibly TRBD2 (6 bases). V was pared by 1 base and J by 5 bases, with 12 bases between. The CDR3 loop spans 14 amino acids. The germline CDR1 and CDR2 sequences are LGHNA and YNFKEQ. DNA for the CDR3: TGTGCCAGCAGCCAAGTTTCTCGGGAGAACGAGCAGTACTTC. It is translated as CASSQVSRENEQYF.

The chain joins TRBV4-2 to TRBJ1-2; 7 bases agree with TRBD1. Losses at the gene ends were 3 bases for V and 2 bases for J; bases not matched to a gene: 12. Germline V gene data show CDR1 as LGHNA and CDR2 as YNFKEQ. The CDR3 spans 17 residues. The CDR3, as DNA: TGTGCCAGCAGCCATGATCCGAGGCCGGGACAGAACTATGGCTACACCTTC. The encoded protein is CASSHDPRPGQNYGYTF.

The V call is TRBV4-1, the J call TRBJ2-6; 8 nucleotides agree with TRBD1. Germline lookup yields CDR1 MGHRA and CDR2 YSYEKL. CDR3 length: 19 residues. The J segment lost 1 base and the V segment lost 0 bases, leaving 8 bases of the junction unmatched. This CDR3 is CASSQDPGQGLSGANVLTF. The CDR3 DNA reads as TGCGCCAGCAGCCAAGATCCAGGACAGGGTTTATCTGGGGCCAACGTCCTGACTTTC.

The chain joins TRBV6-6 to TRBJ2-3; 7 bases are shared with TRBD1. Trimming at V came to 5 bases and at J to 6 bases, leaving 11 bases not matched to a gene. CDR1 and CDR2 (germline): MNHNY, SVGAGI (reference sequence). CDR3 length: 15 amino acids. CDR3 sequence: CASSQGQTQSDTQYF. Written as DNA, the CDR3 is TGTGCCAGCAGTCAGGGACAGACCCAAAGCGATACGCAGTATTTT.

The chain employs TRBV27 and TRBJ2-7, with D perhaps matching TRBD1 (6 bases). CDR1 and CDR2 (germline): MNHEY, SMNVEV (reference sequence). The V gene lost 6 bases and the J gene lost 1 base, with 13 bases spanning the gap. CDR3 length equals 14 residues. The CDR3 DNA sequence: TGTGCCAGCAGACAGGGTGGTCCTTCCTACGAGCAGTACTTC. Translating gives CASRQGGPSYEQYF.

The chain combines TRBV6-6 with TRBJ2-5; D call uncertain. The CDR3 consists of 12 residues. Trimming cost V 7 bases and J 3 bases, with 9 bases left between them. The germline V gene has CDR1 MNHNY and CDR2 SVGAGI (reference sequence). The CDR3 sequence: CASTTRKETQYF. The CDR3, as DNA: TGTGCCAGCACCACACGAAAAGAGACCCAGTACTTC.

This clone has a single count. The V call is TRBV10-2, the J call TRBJ1-5; 7 nucleotides line up with TRBD1. CDR3 size: 15 residues. Germline-derived CDR1 and CDR2 are WSHSY and SAAADI. V lost 3 bases and J lost 2; bases outside the gene matches: 4. The CDR3 DNA is TGCGCCAGCAGTGAAGGGGGCATGGGCAATCAGCCCCAGCATTTT. Encoded protein: CASSEGGMGNQPQHF.

This rearrangement joins TRBV13 to TRBJ1-1, with 8 bases identical to TRBD1. The germline V gene encodes CDR1 PRHDT and CDR2 FYEKMQ (reference sequence). This CDR3 has 16 residues. The J segment lost 1 base and the V segment lost 5 bases, leaving 9 bases of the junction unmatched. CDR3 loop: CASSPGQGARNTEAFF. The CDR3, as DNA: TGTGCCAGCAGCCCCGGTCAGGGGGCTAGGAACACTGAAGCTTTCTTT.

The chain uses TRBV28 and TRBJ1-5; D perhaps matches TRBD1 (5 bases). Germline CDR1 MDHEN, CDR2 SYDVKM. Trimming left V 2 bases short and J 6 bases short, with 17 bases between. The CDR3 contains 16 residues. The CDR3 is CASSLGARRLSQPQHF. CDR3 bases: TGTGCCAGCAGTTTAGGGGCCAGGCGGTTAAGTCAGCCCCAGCATTTT. Based on the CDR3 plus reference TRBV28 and TRBJ1-5, the full variable domain is DVKVTQSSRYLVKRTGEKVFLECVQDMDHENMFWYRQDPGLGLRLIYFSYDVKMKEKGDIPEGYSVSREKKERFSLILESASTNQTSMYLCASSLGARRLSQPQHFGDGTRLSIL.

V and J are TRBV5-1 and TRBJ2-3; the D is unclear. Trimming stripped 7 bases from V and 0 bases from J, with 12 bases between. The V gene's germline CDR1 is SGHRS and CDR2 YFSETQ. CDR3 length equals 14 residues. CDR3 in amino acids: CASSPGPSTDTQYF. The CDR3 nucleotides are TGCGCCAGCTCCCCGGGTCCAAGCACAGATACGCAGTATTTT.

The rearrangement joins TRBV5-1 to TRBJ2-1; 7 bases line up with TRBD2. Germline V gives CDR1 SGHRS, CDR2 YFSETQ. V lost 0 bases and J lost 9; bases outside the gene matches: 3. The CDR3 consists of 13 residues. CDR3 nucleotides: TGCGCCAGCAGCTTGGAACCTAGCGGTGAGCAGTTCTTC. Its protein product is CASSLEPSGEQFF.

The chain couples TRBV27 to TRBJ2-2, with D possibly being TRBD2 (5 bases). Trimming pared 7 bases from V and 5 bases from J, leaving 14 bases between. The CDR3 length is 14 residues. Per the germline V gene, CDR1 is MNHEY and CDR2 is SMNVEV (reference sequence). In nucleotides, the CDR3 is TGTGCCAGCACCCGTTTCGGGGTAACCGGGGAGCTGTTTTTT. Its protein is CASTRFGVTGELFF.

The rearrangement joins TRBV29-1 to TRBJ1-5; the D is unclear. The CDR3 has 12 amino acids. Germline CDR1 and CDR2: SQVTM and ANQGSEA. V was clipped by 6 bases and J by 3 bases, with 9 bases between them. This CDR3 reads CSVRDSNQPQHF. Written as DNA, the CDR3 is TGCAGCGTCCGGGATTCCAATCAGCCCCAGCATTTT.

The genes are TRBV16 and TRBJ1-5, with TRBD1 as a possible D gene (5 bases). CDR1 and CDR2 from the germline V gene are KGHSY and FQNENV. Trimming pared 2 bases from V and 7 bases from J, leaving 9 bases between. The CDR3 contains 13 residues. This CDR3 reads CASSQRNRQPQHF. The DNA of the CDR3 is TGTGCCAGCAGCCAACGGAACAGGCAGCCCCAGCATTTT.

The gene calls are TRBV7-9 and TRBJ1-4; 7 bases match TRBD1. The V gene end was trimmed by 5 bases and the J gene end by 5 bases; junction bases not matched to a gene: 8. The CDR3 runs 15 residues. Germline CDR1 and CDR2: SEHNR and FQNEAQ (reference sequence). The CDR3 here is CASSTRQGLNEKLFF. The CDR3 DNA follows: TGTGCCAGCAGCACAAGACAGGGCCTAAATGAAAAACTGTTTTTT.

This clone appeared a single time. The V call is TRBV10-3, the J call TRBJ2-7; 9 nucleotides align to TRBD1. The CDR3 totals 14 residues. With V trimmed by 6 bases and J by 5 bases, 8 bases remained unmatched. CDR1 and CDR2 from the germline V gene are ENHRY and SYGVKD. Here the CDR3 reads CAISSGQGTHEQYF. The CDR3 region has the DNA TGTGCCATCAGCTCGGGACAGGGAACCCACGAGCAGTACTTC.

The chain has TRBV30 and TRBJ2-7, with 8 bases aligning to TRBD1. The CDR3 is 12 residues long. Germline CDR1 and CDR2: GTSNPN and SVGIG (reference sequence). CDR3 coding DNA: TGTGTCCTGACAGGGGCAAGTGGCGAGCAGTACTTC. Translating it yields CVLTGASGEQYF. Based on the CDR3 plus reference TRBV30 and TRBJ2-7, the full variable domain is SQTIHQWPATLVQPVGSPLSLECTVEGTSNPNLYWYRQAAGRGLQLLFYSVGIGQISSEVPQNLSASRPQDRQFILSSKKLLLSDSGFYLCVLTGASGEQYFGPGTRLTVT.

The J gene is TRBJ1-1, the V gene TRBV19; the D is unclear. The germline gives CDR1 LNHDA, CDR2 SQIVND (reference sequence). The V and J ends lost 6 bases and 1 base respectively, with 21 bases between them. CDR3 length: 17 amino acids. CDR3: CASSGFTPTTANTEAFF. CDR3 DNA: TGTGCCAGTAGCGGGTTCACCCCTACCACCGCGAACACTGAAGCTTTCTTT.

The gene calls are TRBV7-3 and TRBJ2-5; TRBD2 matches at 9 bases. Germline CDR1 and CDR2: SGHTA and FQGTGA. This CDR3 comprises 15 residues. Unmatched junction bases numbered 4, after V lost 4 bases and J lost 1 base. The CDR3 bases are TGTGCCAGCAGCTCGGGACTAGCCTTCCAAGAGACCCAGTACTTC. Translation: CASSSGLAFQETQYF.

This chain uses TRBV4-2 with TRBJ2-3, with D perhaps TRBD1 (7 bases). The CDR3 spans 16 residues. The germline V and J ends were trimmed by 0 bases and 2 bases, with 12 bases remaining between them. Per the germline V gene, CDR1 is LGHNA and CDR2 is YNFKEQ. Written as DNA, the CDR3 is TGTGCCAGCAGCCAAGATGCAGGGGGGTTCACAGATACGCAGTATTTT. It is translated as CASSQDAGGFTDTQYF.

V is TRBV28 and J is TRBJ2-7; TRBD1 might be the D (6 bases). V was shortened by 3 bases and J by 3 bases, with 15 bases between the two germline ends. The CDR3 loop spans 15 amino acids. Germline CDR1 MDHEN, CDR2 SYDVKM. CDR3 sequence reads: CASSFGTTRVYEQYF. The CDR3 DNA reads TGTGCCAGCAGTTTTGGGACAACTAGGGTCTACGAGCAGTACTTC.

The chain combines TRBV5-1 with TRBJ1-2, with 7 bases identical to TRBD1. The CDR3 length is 15 residues. Unmatched junction bases numbered 11, after V lost 3 bases and J lost 6 bases. Looked up from germline, CDR1 is SGHRS and CDR2 is YFSETQ. In DNA, the CDR3 is TGCGCCAGCAGCTCTACGCCACAGGGGTGGGATGGCTACACCTTC. This translates into CASSSTPQGWDGYTF.

The chain has TRBV28 and TRBJ2-2, with TRBD2 matching over 14 bases. The CDR3 is 15 residues long. Germline lookup yields CDR1 MDHEN and CDR2 SYDVKM. J gave up 8 bases and V 6 bases, and 5 bases lay outside the gene matches. CDR3 loop: CASSRLAGGPGELFF. Written as DNA, the CDR3 is TGTGCCAGCAGCCGACTAGCGGGAGGGCCGGGGGAGCTGTTTTTT. The entire variable domain, with the rest obtained from reference TRBV28 and TRBJ2-2, is as follows: DVKVTQSSRYLVKRTGEKVFLECVQDMDHENMFWYRQDPGLGLRLIYFSYDVKMKEKGDIPEGYSVSREKKERFSLILESASTNQTSMYLCASSRLAGGPGELFFGEGSRLTVL.